This T cell receptor (beta chain) was obtained from a study of blood T cell repertoires in COVID-19. For this clone: The sample has other DNA sequences that encode this CDR3 too.

Sequencing was performed with immunoSEQ multiplex PCR; in TCRdb, only in-frame clones are kept and a portion is missing. Of tens of thousands of clones listed, approximately 79% are singletons. The CDR3 is made up of 14 amino acids. Germline assignment: CDR1 SGHNT and CDR2 YYREEE (reference sequence). Trimming shortened V by 4 bases and J by 1 base, and 8 bases separated the two germline ends. The TCR originated in a human donor in a cohort sampled during active COVID-19. The chain employs TRBV5-4 and TRBJ2-2; the D gene is possibly TRBD1 (6 bases). The source material was peripheral blood. CDR3 protein: CASSLGQNTGELFF. CDR3 bases: TGTGCCAGCAGCCTGGGACAGAACACCGGGGAGCTGTTTTTT.